Sequencing of this T cell receptor (beta chain) was carried out in a study of control samples from healthy donors and cancer patients. Sequenced by immunoSEQ multiplex PCR; TCRdb stores in-frame clones only, minus some. This sample yields around 94,000 clones, of which roughly nine tenths are seen a single time; over 2% belongs to the top ten. The V gene end was trimmed by 0 bases and the J gene end by 4 bases; junction bases not matched to a gene: 4. Germline V gene data show CDR1 as SEHNR and CDR2 as FQNEAQ (reference sequence). CDR3 size: 16 residues. The source of this sequence is a woman aged 18-29 years in good health. The J gene is TRBJ2-2, the V gene TRBV7-9; 8 nucleotides align to TRBD2. Sample: blood. CDR3 in amino acids: CASSLASGIGTGELFF. CDR3 in DNA: TGTGCCAGCAGCTTAGCTAGCGGGATCGGCACCGGGGAGCTGTTTTTT. Full variable domain (missing parts from reference TRBV7-9 and TRBJ2-2): DTGVSQNPRHKITKRGQNVTFRCDPISEHNRLYWYRQTLGQGPEFLTYFQNEAQLEKSRLLSDRFSAERPKGSFSTLEIQRTEQGDSAMYLCASSLASGIGTGELFFGEGSRLTVL.